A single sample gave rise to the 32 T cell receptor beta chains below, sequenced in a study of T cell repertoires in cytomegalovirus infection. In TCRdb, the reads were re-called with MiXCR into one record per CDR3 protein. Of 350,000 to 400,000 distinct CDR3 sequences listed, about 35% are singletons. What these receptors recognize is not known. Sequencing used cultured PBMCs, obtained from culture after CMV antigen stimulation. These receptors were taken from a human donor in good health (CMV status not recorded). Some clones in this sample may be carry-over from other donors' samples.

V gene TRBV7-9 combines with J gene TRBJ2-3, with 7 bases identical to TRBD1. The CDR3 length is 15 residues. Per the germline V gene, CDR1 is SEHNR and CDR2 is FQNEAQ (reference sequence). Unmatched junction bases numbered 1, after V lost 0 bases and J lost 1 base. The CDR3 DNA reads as TGTGCCAGCAGCTTAGCTCAGGGGGGCACAGATACGCAGTATTTT. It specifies CASSLAQGGTDTQYF. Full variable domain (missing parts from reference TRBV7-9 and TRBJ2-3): DTGVSQNPRHKITKRGQNVTFRCDPISEHNRLYWYRQTLGQGPEFLTYFQNEAQLEKSRLLSDRFSAERPKGSFSTLEIQRTEQGDSAMYLCASSLAQGGTDTQYFGPGTRLTVL.

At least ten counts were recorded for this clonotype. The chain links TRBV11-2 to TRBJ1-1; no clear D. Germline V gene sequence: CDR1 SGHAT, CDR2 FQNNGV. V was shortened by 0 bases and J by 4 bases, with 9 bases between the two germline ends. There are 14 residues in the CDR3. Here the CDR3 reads CASSLDRGGTEAFF. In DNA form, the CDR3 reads TGTGCCAGCAGCTTAGATCGGGGTGGCACTGAAGCTTTCTTT.

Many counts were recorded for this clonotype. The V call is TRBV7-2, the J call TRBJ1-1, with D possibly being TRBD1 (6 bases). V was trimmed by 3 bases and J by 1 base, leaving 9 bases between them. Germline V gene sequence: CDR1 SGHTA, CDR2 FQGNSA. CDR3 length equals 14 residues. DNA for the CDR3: TGTGCCAGCAGCTTCCAAGGGGGGAACACTGAAGCTTTCTTT. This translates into CASSFQGGNTEAFF.

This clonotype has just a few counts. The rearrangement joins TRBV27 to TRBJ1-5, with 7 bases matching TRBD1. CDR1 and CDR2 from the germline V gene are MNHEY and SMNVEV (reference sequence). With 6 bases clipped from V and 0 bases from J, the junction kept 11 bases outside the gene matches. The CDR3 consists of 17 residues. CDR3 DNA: TGTGCCAGCAGACCCGGGACAGCCTCTTATAGCAATCAGCCCCAGCATTTT. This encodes CASRPGTASYSNQPQHF.

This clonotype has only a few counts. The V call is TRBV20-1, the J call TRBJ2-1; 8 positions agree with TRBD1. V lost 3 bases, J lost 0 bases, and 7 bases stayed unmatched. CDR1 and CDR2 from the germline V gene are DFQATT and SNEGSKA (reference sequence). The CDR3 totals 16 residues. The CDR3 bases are TGCAGTGCTAGGGACCAGGGGGCCAACTCCTACAATGAGCAGTTCTTC. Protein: CSARDQGANSYNEQFF.

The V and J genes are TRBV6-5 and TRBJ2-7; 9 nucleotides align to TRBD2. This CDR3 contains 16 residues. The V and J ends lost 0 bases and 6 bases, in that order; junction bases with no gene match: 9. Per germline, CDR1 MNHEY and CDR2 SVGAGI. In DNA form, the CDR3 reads TGTGCCAGCAGTTACTCGTCCGCGGGAGGGTTGCGCGAGCAGTACTTC. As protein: CASSYSSAGGLREQYF.

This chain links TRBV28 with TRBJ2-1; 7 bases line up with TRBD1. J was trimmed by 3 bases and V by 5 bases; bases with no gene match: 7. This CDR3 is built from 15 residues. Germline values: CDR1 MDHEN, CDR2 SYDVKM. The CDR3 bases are TGTGCCAGCAGTCCCCACAGGGGATTCTACAATGAGCAGTTCTTC. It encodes CASSPHRGFYNEQFF.

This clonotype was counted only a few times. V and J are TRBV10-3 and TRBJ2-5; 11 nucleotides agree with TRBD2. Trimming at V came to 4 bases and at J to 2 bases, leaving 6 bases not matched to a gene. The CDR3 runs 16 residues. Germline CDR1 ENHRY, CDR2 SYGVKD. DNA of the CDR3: TGTGCCATCAGTGGGGGACTAGCGGAGGCACAAGAGACCCAGTACTTC. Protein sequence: CAISGGLAEAQETQYF.

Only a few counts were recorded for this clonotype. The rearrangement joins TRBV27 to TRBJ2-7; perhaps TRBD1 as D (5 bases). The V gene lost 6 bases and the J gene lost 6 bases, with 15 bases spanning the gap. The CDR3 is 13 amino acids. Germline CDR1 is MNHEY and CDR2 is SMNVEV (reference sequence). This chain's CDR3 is CASRGRSSGEQYF. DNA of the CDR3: TGTGCCAGCAGGGGGCGATCGTCCGGCGAGCAGTACTTC.

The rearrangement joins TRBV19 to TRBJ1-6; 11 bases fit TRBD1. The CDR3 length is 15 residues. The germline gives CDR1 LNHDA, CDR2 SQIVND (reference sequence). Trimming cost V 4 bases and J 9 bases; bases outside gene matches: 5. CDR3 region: CASSKRTGGPSPLHF. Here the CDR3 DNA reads TGTGCCAGTAGTAAGCGGACAGGGGGCCCTTCACCCCTCCACTTT.

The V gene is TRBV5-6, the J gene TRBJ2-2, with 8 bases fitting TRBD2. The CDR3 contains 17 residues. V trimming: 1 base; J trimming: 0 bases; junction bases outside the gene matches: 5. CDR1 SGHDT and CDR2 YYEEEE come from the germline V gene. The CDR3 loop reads CASSLYSGIANTGELFF. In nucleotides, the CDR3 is TGTGCCAGCAGCTTGTATAGCGGGATCGCGAACACCGGGGAGCTGTTTTTT.

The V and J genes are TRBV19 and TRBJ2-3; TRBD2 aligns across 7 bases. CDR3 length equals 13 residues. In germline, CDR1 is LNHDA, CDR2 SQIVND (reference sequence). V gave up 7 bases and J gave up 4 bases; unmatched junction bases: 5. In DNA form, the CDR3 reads TGTGCCAGTAAAACGGGAGGTGCAGATACGCAGTATTTT. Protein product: CASKTGGADTQYF.

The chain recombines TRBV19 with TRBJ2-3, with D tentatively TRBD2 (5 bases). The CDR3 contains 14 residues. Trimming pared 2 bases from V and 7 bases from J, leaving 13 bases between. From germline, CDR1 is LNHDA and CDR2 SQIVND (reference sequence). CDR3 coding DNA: TGTGCCAGTAGTATAAGCGGCACAGCGAATACGCAGTATTTT. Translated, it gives CASSISGTANTQYF.

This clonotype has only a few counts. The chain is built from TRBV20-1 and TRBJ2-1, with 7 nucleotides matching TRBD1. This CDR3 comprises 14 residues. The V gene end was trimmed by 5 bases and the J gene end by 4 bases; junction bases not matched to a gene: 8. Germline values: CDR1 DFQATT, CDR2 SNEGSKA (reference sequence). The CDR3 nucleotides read TGCAGTGCTTCGTCAAACAGGGGTTACAATGAGCAGTTCTTC. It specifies CSASSNRGYNEQFF.

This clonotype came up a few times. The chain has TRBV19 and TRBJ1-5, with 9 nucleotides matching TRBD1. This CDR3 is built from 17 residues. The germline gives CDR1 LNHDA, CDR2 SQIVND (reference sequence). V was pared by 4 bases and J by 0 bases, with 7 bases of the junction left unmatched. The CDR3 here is CASSRDRASYSNQPQHF. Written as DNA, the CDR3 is TGTGCCAGTAGTAGGGACAGGGCTAGTTATAGCAATCAGCCCCAGCATTTT.

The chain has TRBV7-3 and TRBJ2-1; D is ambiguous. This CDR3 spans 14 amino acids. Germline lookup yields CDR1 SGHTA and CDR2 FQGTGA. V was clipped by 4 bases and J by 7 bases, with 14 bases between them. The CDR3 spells CASSSDTNQNEQFF. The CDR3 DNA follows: TGTGCCAGCAGCTCTGACACAAACCAAAATGAGCAGTTCTTC.

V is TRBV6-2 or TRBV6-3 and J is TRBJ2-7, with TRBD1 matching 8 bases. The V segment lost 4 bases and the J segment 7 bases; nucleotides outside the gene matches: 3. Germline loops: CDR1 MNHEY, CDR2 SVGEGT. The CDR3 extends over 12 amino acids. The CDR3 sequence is CASSWTGREQYF. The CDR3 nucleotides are TGTGCCAGCAGTTGGACAGGGAGGGAGCAGTACTTC.

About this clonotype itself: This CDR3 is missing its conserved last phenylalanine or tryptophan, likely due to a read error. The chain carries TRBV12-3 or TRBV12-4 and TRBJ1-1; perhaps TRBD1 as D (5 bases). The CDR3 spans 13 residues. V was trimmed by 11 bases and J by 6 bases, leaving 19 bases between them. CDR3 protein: CACGEGRRSEAFL. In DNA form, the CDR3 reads TGTGCCTGCGGGGAGGGGCGTAGATCTGAAGCTTTCCTT.

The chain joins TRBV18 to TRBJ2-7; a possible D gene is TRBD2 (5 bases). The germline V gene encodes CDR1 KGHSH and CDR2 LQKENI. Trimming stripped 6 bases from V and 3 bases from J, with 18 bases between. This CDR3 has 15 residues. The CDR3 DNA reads TGTGCCAGCTCCCTGGTCGGAGGAGAGAGCTACGAGCAGTACGTC. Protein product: CASSLVGGESYEQYV.

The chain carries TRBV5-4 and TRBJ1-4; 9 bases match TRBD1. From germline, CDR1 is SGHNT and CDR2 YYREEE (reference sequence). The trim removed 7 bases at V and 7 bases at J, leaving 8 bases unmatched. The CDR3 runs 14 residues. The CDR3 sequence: CASAKSDRGEKLFF. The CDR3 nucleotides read TGTGCCAGCGCAAAATCGGACAGGGGTGAAAAACTGTTTTTT.

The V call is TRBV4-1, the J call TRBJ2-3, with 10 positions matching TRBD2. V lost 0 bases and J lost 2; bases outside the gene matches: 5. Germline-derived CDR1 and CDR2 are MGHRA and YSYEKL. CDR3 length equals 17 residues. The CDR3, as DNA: TGCGCCAGCAGCCAAGACCCCGGACTAGCGGCCACAGATACGCAGTATTTT. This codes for CASSQDPGLAATDTQYF.

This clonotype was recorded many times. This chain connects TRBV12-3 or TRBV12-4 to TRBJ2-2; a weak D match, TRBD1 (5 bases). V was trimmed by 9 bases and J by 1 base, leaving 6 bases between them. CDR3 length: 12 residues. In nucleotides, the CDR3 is TGTGCCAGTACAGGGAACACCGGGGAGCTGTTTTTT. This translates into CASTGNTGELFF.

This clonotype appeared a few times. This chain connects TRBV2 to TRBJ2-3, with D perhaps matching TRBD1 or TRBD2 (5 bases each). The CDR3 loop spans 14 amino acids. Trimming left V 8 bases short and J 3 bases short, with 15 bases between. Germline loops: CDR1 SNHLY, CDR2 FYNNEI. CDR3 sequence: CASAGPGATDTQYF. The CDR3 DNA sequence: TGTGCCAGCGCCGGTCCCGGGGCGACAGATACGCAGTATTTT.

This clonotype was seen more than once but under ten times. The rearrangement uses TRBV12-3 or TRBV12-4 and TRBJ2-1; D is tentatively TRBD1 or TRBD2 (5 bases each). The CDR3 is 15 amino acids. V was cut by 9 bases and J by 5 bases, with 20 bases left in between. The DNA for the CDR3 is TGTGCCAGTTTGGATGGGACCCCTCCAGACAATGAGCAGTTCTTC. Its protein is CASLDGTPPDNEQFF.

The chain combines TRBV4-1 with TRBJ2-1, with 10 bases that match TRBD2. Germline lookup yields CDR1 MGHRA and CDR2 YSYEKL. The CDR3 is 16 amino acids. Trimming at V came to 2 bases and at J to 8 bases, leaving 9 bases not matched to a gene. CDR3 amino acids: CASSQPTSGIFHEQFF. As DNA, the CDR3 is TGCGCCAGCAGCCAACCTACTAGCGGGATATTCCATGAGCAGTTCTTC.

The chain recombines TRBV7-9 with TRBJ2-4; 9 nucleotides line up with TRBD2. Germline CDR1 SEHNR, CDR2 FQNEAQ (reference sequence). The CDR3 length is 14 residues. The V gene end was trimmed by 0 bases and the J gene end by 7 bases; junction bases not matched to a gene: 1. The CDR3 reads CASSLASGSNIQYF. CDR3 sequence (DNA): TGTGCCAGCAGCTTAGCTAGCGGGAGTAACATTCAGTACTTC. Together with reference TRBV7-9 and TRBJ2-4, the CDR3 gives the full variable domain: DTGVSQNPRHKITKRGQNVTFRCDPISEHNRLYWYRQTLGQGPEFLTYFQNEAQLEKSRLLSDRFSAERPKGSFSTLEIQRTEQGDSAMYLCASSLASGSNIQYFGAGTRLSVL.

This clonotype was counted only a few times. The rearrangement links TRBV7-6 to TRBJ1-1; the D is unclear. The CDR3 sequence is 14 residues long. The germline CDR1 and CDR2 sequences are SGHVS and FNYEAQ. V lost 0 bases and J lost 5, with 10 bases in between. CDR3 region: CASSLAVTGTEAFF. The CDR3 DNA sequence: TGTGCCAGCAGCTTAGCCGTCACGGGAACTGAAGCTTTCTTT.

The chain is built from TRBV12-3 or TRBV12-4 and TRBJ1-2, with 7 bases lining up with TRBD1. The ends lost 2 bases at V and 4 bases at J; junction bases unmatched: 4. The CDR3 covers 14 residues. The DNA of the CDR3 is TGTGCCAGCAGTTTATCCCGGACAGGCTATGGCTACACCTTC. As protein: CASSLSRTGYGYTF.

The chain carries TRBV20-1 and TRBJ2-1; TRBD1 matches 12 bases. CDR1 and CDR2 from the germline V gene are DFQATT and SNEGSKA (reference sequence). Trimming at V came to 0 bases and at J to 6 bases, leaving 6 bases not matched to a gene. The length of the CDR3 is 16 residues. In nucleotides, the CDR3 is TGCAGTGCTAGAGATCCGGGACAGGGGGCAAGCAATGAGCAGTTCTTC. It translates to CSARDPGQGASNEQFF.

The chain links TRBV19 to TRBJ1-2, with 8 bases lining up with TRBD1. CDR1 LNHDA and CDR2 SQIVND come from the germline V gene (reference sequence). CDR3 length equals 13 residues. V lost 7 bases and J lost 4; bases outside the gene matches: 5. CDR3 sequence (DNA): TGTGCCAGTAATCAGGGGACAGGCTATGGCTACACCTTC. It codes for CASNQGTGYGYTF. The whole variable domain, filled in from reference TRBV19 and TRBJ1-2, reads DGGITQSPKYLFRKEGQNVTLSCEQNLNHDAMYWYRQDPGQGLRLIYYSQIVNDFQKGDIAEGYSVSREKKESFPLTVTSAQKNPTAFYLCASNQGTGYGYTFGSGTRLTVV.

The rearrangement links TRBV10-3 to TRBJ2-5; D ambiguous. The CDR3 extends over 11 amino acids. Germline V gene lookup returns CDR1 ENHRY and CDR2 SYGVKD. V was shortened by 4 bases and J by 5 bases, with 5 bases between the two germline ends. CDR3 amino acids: CAISVSETQYF. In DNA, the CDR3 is TGTGCCATCAGTGTATCGGAGACCCAGTACTTC.

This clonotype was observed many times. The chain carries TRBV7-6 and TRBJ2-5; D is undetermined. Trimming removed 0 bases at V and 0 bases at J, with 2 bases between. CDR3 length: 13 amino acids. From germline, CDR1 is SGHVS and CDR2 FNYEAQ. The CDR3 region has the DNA TGTGCCAGCAGCTTAGCGTACCAAGAGACCCAGTACTTC. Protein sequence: CASSLAYQETQYF.